This record concerns one T cell receptor beta chain sequence. Repertoires were generated with immunoSEQ multiplex PCR, while TCRdb's copy carries only in-frame clones and drops some. The sample contains roughly 81,000 clones, 97% of which appear only once. This sample is drawn from a study of technical replicates of blood from several donors. This TCR was recovered from a human donor in good health. The sample taken for sequencing was T cells isolated from PBMCs.

In nucleotides, the CDR3 is TGTGCCAGCAGTTTAAGCTCAGGGGCCGTCTCCTTTCGGTACCCTCACTATGGCTACACCTTC. Its translation: CASSLSSGAVSFRYPHYGYTF. The chain joins TRBV28 to TRBJ1-2; D might be TRBD1 (6 bases). Trimming removed 2 bases at V and 3 bases at J, with 31 bases between. The CDR3 has 21 amino acids. Germline values: CDR1 MDHEN, CDR2 SYDVKM.